The 12 T cell receptor beta chains reported below all come from one sample, sequenced in a study of spatial heterogeneity in lung cancer. TCRdb fed the 5' RACE reads into MiXCR, producing one record per CDR3 protein. The repertoire holds fewer than 20,000 distinct CDR3 sequences, with about 20% as singletons. Time point given: sample taken at primary tumor resection. Whole RNA obtained from tumor, nontumor lung or frozen PBMC underwent sequencing without sorting. Sequenced here: PBMCs, sampled at surgery. These receptors all come from a male donor with early-stage non-small cell lung cancer.

The rearrangement uses TRBV27 and TRBJ1-2, with TRBD1 identical over 9 bases. The germline V gene has CDR1 MNHEY and CDR2 SMNVEV (reference sequence). Unmatched junction bases numbered 3, after V lost 4 bases and J lost 6 bases. This CDR3 contains 13 residues. This CDR3 reads CASSYRGLDGYTF. The DNA for the CDR3 is TGTGCCAGCAGTTACAGGGGGCTGGATGGCTACACCTTC.

Here the CDR3 reads CATSDGPRETQYF. The DNA of the CDR3 is TGTGCCACCAGTGACGGGCCTCGGGAGACCCAGTACTTC. V is TRBV24-1 and J is TRBJ2-5; D not resolved. With 4 bases removed from V and 5 bases from J, the gap between germline ends came to 10 bases. The germline V gene encodes CDR1 KGHDR and CDR2 SFDVKD. This CDR3 comprises 13 residues.

This clonotype has only a few counts. The chain couples TRBV7-9 to TRBJ1-1, with a tentative D call TRBD1 (5 bases). V lost 1 base and J lost 0, with 9 bases in between. The CDR3 is made up of 15 amino acids. Germline V gives CDR1 SEHNR, CDR2 FQNEAQ (reference sequence). The DNA of the CDR3 is TGTGCCAGCAGCTTAGAACTGGGACTGAACACTGAAGCTTTCTTT. Encoded protein: CASSLELGLNTEAFF.

This clonotype was seen many times. The rearrangement links TRBV29-1 to TRBJ2-5; 8 positions match TRBD2. Losses at the gene ends were 5 bases for V and 3 bases for J; bases not matched to a gene: 11. Germline V lookup: CDR1 SQVTM, CDR2 ANQGSEA. The CDR3 runs 15 residues. CDR3 in amino acids: CSVIFPGGYKETQYF. CDR3 in DNA: TGCAGCGTTATTTTCCCGGGGGGGTACAAAGAGACCCAGTACTTC. Drawing the rest from reference TRBV29-1 and TRBJ2-5, the complete variable domain is SAVISQKPSRDICQRGTSLTIQCQVDSQVTMMFWYRQQPGQSLTLIATANQGSEATYESGFVIDKFPISRPNLTFSTLTVSNMSPEDSSIYLCSVIFPGGYKETQYFGPGTRLLVL.

The gene calls are TRBV10-3 and TRBJ1-1; 7 nucleotides match TRBD1. The junction had 16 bases not matched to a gene; V was cut back by 6 bases and J by 0 bases. From germline, CDR1 is ENHRY and CDR2 SYGVKD. The CDR3 totals 18 residues. CDR3 nucleotides: TGTGCCATCAGCCCTCAGGGGGATCGATGGGGGATGAACACTGAAGCTTTCTTT. Translated, it gives CAISPQGDRWGMNTEAFF.

This sequence joins TRBV5-1 and TRBJ1-6; the D gene is possibly TRBD1 (5 bases). The CDR3 consists of 15 residues. Per the germline V gene, CDR1 is SGHRS and CDR2 is YFSETQ. V was shortened by 0 bases and J by 7 bases, with 11 bases between the two germline ends. CDR3 nucleotides: TGCGCCAGCAGCTTGGCGGGACCTCCAAATTCACCCCTCCACTTT. Amino acids: CASSLAGPPNSPLHF. The full variable domain, with the rest looked up from reference TRBV5-1 and TRBJ1-6, is KAGVTQTPRYLIKTRGQQVTLSCSPISGHRSVSWYQQTPGQGLQFLFEYFSETQRNKGNFPGRFSGRQFSNSRSEMNVSTLELGDSALYLCASSLAGPPNSPLHFGNGTRLTVT.

V and J are TRBV5-1 and TRBJ2-5; TRBD2 agrees at 9 bases. Germline V gives CDR1 SGHRS, CDR2 YFSETQ. V lost 2 bases to trimming and J lost 2 bases; unmatched junction nucleotides: 10. This CDR3 contains 17 residues. The CDR3 coding sequence is TGCGCCAGCAGCTTAGGGAGACTAGCGGTTATACAAGAGACCCAGTACTTC. Translated: CASSLGRLAVIQETQYF.

By share, this clonotype counts as medium-sized. V gene TRBV11-2 combines with J gene TRBJ2-7; maybe TRBD1 (5 bases). This CDR3 has 14 amino acids. Germline V gene lookup returns CDR1 SGHAT and CDR2 FQNNGV. V was shortened by 3 bases and J by 0 bases, with 9 bases between the two germline ends. The CDR3 here is CASSFTQGSYEQYF. The CDR3 DNA reads as TGTGCCAGCAGCTTTACCCAGGGCTCCTACGAGCAGTACTTC.

This chain joins TRBV19 and TRBJ2-5; the D gene could be TRBD1 or TRBD2 (5 bases each). The germline V gene has CDR1 LNHDA and CDR2 SQIVND (reference sequence). CDR3 length equals 12 residues. V was cut by 11 bases and J by 5 bases, with 15 bases left in between. CDR3 region: CAVRDVAETQYF. CDR3 in DNA: TGTGCCGTACGGGACGTTGCGGAGACCCAGTACTTC.

In this sample, this clonotype turned up many times. The V and J genes are TRBV6-5 and TRBJ2-7, with 7 bases matching TRBD1. Unmatched junction bases numbered 6, after V lost 2 bases and J lost 2 bases. The CDR3 loop spans 15 amino acids. Germline lookup yields CDR1 MNHEY and CDR2 SVGAGI. The CDR3 coding sequence is TGTGCCAGCAGTTACGCTGCACAGGGGCCCTACGAGCAGTACTTC. Translated: CASSYAAQGPYEQYF.

Notes on this clonotype: This may arise from a read error, as a much more abundant clone is one base away. The CDR3 does not end in the conserved phenylalanine or tryptophan, so this is likely a read error. The rearrangement joins TRBV7-6 to TRBJ2-1; 11 bases are a match to TRBD1. The V gene's germline CDR1 is SGHVS and CDR2 FNYEAQ. The CDR3 extends over 15 amino acids. Germline trimming cut 6 bases from V and 2 bases from J; bases unmatched to any gene: 3. The CDR3 DNA reads TGTGCCAGCAGGGGGACAGGGGGAGCCTACAATGAGCAGTTCATC. Translation: CASRGTGGAYNEQFI.

This clonotype was seen a few times. The chain couples TRBV18 to TRBJ2-7; D not certain. V was trimmed by 3 bases and J by 2 bases, leaving 8 bases between them. The V gene's germline CDR1 is KGHSH and CDR2 LQKENI. The CDR3 length is 13 residues. CDR3 sequence (DNA): TGTGCCAGCTCACCTGGGTTAGCCTACGAGCAGTACTTC. It specifies CASSPGLAYEQYF.